This entry concerns a single TCR beta chain. This CDR3 comprises 15 residues. The germline gives CDR1 SQVTM, CDR2 ANQGSEA. Trimming shortened V by 4 bases and J by 0 bases, and 12 bases separated the two germline ends. This sample is drawn from a study of cytomegalovirus exposure and HLA in healthy donors. Vbeta (60) and Jbeta (13) primers were used in the PCR. Data came from immunoSEQ multiplex PCR; TCRdb stores just in-frame clones and leaves some out. Found here are approximately 150,000 clones, approximately 80% of them singletons; the top ten hold 13%. The sequenced sample consisted of PBMCs. This TCR was recovered from a woman aged 45-65 years in good health and CMV-seronegative. V usage is TRBV29-1 and J usage is TRBJ1-4, with D possibly being TRBD1 (5 bases). This CDR3 is CSVVFQGATNEKLFF. For the CDR3, the DNA is TGCAGCGTTGTCTTCCAAGGGGCAACTAATGAAAAACTGTTTTTT.